One TCR beta chain is described in this entry. The antigen remains undetermined. The source of the sample is a study of cytomegalovirus exposure and HLA in healthy donors. Overall study context: In an earlier analysis, around 120 million unique TCR beta sequences were found from 150 million to 200 million T cells.

The CDR3 is 14 residues long. Germline CDR1 is MNHNS and CDR2 is SASEGT. V lost 2 bases, J lost 6 bases, and 11 bases lay in between. Vbeta (60) and Jbeta (13) primers were used in the PCR. The repertoire was sequenced with immunoSEQ multiplex PCR; TCRdb's copy has only in-frame clones and lacks some. Among 100,000 to 150,000 clones, approximately 84% were seen once, and the ten largest hold around 1.5%. Study results and caveats: In vitro testing confirmed a few CMV-associated chains as specific for CMV antigens. Later findings reportedly placed an Asian-associated ancestry cluster below the approximately 670-donor mean for N-insertions. Later work associated over 15,000 TCR beta sequences with HLA alleles at 0.05 false discovery rate.

The source of this sequence is a woman in her late teens or twenties in good health and CMV-seronegative. The rearrangement joins TRBV6-1 to TRBJ2-1; a weak D match, TRBD1 (5 bases). The specimen sequenced was PBMCs. The CDR3, as DNA: TGTGCCAGCAGTGAAACTGAAAGGGGCAATGAGCAGTTCTTC. Translated, it gives CASSETERGNEQFF.